These 10 T cell receptor beta chains originate from one sample sequenced in a study of T cells in Graves' hyperthyroidism and ophthalmopathy. Researchers amplified the TCR beta CDR3 regions from RNA transcripts. In the first-round RT-PCR of the TCR CDR3, the HTBI primer set was used. TCRdb redid the calling of the multiplex PCR reads with MiXCR, one entry per CDR3 protein. The repertoire includes about 250,000 distinct CDR3 sequences, more than 20% of them detected once, and roughly 32% sits in the top ten. The sequencing sample was made of blood. The receptors shown here come from a woman in her thirties or forties with Graves' ophthalmopathy.

This clonotype was observed at least ten times. V and J are TRBV5-6 and TRBJ2-5; maybe TRBD1 (6 bases). V lost 4 bases, J lost 2 bases, and 15 bases lay in between. This CDR3 comprises 15 residues. Looked up from germline, CDR1 is SGHDT and CDR2 is YYEEEE. The CDR3 is CASSPDSPAQETQYF. CDR3 nucleotides: TGTGCCAGCAGCCCGGACAGCCCCGCACAAGAGACCCAGTACTTC.

This chain joins TRBV6-1 and TRBJ2-5; the match to TRBD2 covers 8 bases. The trim removed 7 bases at V and 5 bases at J, leaving 6 bases unmatched. Looked up from germline, CDR1 is MNHNS and CDR2 is SASEGT. The CDR3 is 13 residues long. CDR3 loop: CASMPGGDETQYF. The CDR3 DNA sequence: TGTGCCAGCATGCCCGGGGGGGACGAGACCCAGTACTTC.

This clonotype was picked up many times. The chain is built from TRBV6-4 and TRBJ2-2, with D maybe TRBD2 (5 bases). Germline V gene data show CDR1 as MRHNA and CDR2 as SNTAGT. The V end lost 4 bases, the J end lost 1 base, and 7 bases lay between the germline ends. This CDR3 has 14 residues. The CDR3 reads CASSGEMNTGELFF. The DNA for the CDR3 is TGTGCCAGCAGTGGGGAGATGAACACCGGGGAGCTGTTTTTT.

This clonotype was counted many times. This chain connects TRBV27 to TRBJ2-2; weak D call: TRBD1 (6 bases). Trimming left V 1 base short and J 4 bases short, with 19 bases between. The V gene's germline CDR1 is MNHEY and CDR2 SMNVEV (reference sequence). The CDR3 totals 18 residues. The CDR3 coding sequence is TGTGCCAGCAGTTTATTCGGAAGAGACAGGTGGTTCACCGGGGAGCTGTTTTTT. Protein: CASSLFGRDRWFTGELFF.

This clonotype appeared many times. The CDR3 region has the DNA TGTGCCAGCAGCCTCAATGACGCTAACTATGGCTACACCTTC. Its translation: CASSLNDANYGYTF. The chain is built from TRBV7-6 and TRBJ1-2; D call uncertain. V was pared by 5 bases and J by 0 bases, with 10 bases between. The CDR3 consists of 14 residues. Looked up from germline, CDR1 is SGHVS and CDR2 is FNYEAQ.

This clonotype was observed at least ten times. The rearrangement joins TRBV7-9 to TRBJ2-5; D is unclear. V was cut by 2 bases and J by 1 base, with 8 bases left in between. The CDR3 length is 14 residues. Germline V CDR1 and CDR2: SEHNR, FQNEAQ (reference sequence). CDR3 in DNA: TGTGCCAGCAGCTTATCGGTGGGCCAAGAGACCCAGTACTTC. Encoded protein: CASSLSVGQETQYF.

This clonotype was picked up many times. The V and J genes are TRBV27 and TRBJ2-2; 9 nucleotides align to TRBD1. The CDR3 spans 15 residues. Germline CDR1 and CDR2: MNHEY and SMNVEV (reference sequence). The J segment lost 2 bases and the V segment lost 7 bases, leaving 5 bases of the junction unmatched. The CDR3 sequence: CASNQQGANTGELFF. Written as DNA, the CDR3 is TGTGCCAGCAACCAACAGGGGGCTAACACCGGGGAGCTGTTTTTT.

This clonotype was detected many times. The chain is built from TRBV6-1 and TRBJ2-7; either TRBD1 or TRBD2 may supply D (5 bases each). The CDR3 extends over 17 amino acids. CDR1 is MNHNS and CDR2 is SASEGT in the germline V gene. V lost 1 base and J 0 bases, leaving 16 bases between the germline ends. The CDR3 spells CASSEDLSRGRSYEQYF. The DNA for the CDR3 is TGTGCCAGCAGTGAAGATTTAAGTCGGGGACGCTCCTACGAGCAGTACTTC.

The gene calls are TRBV12-3 or TRBV12-4 and TRBJ1-5; the D gene is possibly TRBD1 (5 bases). With 3 bases removed from V and 4 bases from J, the gap between germline ends came to 10 bases. The CDR3 totals 14 residues. CDR3 sequence: CASSFLGVNQPQHF. For the CDR3, the DNA is TGTGCCAGCAGTTTTTTAGGGGTGAATCAGCCCCAGCATTTT.

This clonotype was counted many times. The chain links TRBV10-3 to TRBJ2-2; D remains ambiguous. The germline V gene has CDR1 ENHRY and CDR2 SYGVKD. V gave up 7 bases and J gave up 1 base, with 7 bases separating them. The CDR3 extends over 13 amino acids. CDR3 nucleotide sequence: TGTGCCATCAATTCCCAGAACACCGGGGAGCTGTTTTTT. As protein: CAINSQNTGELFF.